Below, 14 T cell receptor beta chains from the same sample are listed, as sequenced in a study of cytomegalovirus exposure and HLA in healthy donors. The table came from immunoSEQ multiplex PCR; TCRdb's copy has only in-frame clones and leaves some out. This sample has some 86,000 clones; 90% to 95% occur once, and the top ten carry about 3.6%. Sequencing was carried out using PBMCs. These TCRs come from a woman aged 30 to 39 in good health and CMV-seronegative.

The V and J genes are TRBV25-1 and TRBJ2-1, with TRBD2 identical over 7 bases. Germline V gives CDR1 MGHDK, CDR2 SYGVNS. The CDR3 is 15 amino acids. Trimming at V came to 5 bases and at J to 3 bases, leaving 7 bases not matched to a gene. DNA of the CDR3: TGTGCCAGCAGTTCTGGGGGGGGAGTCTACAATGAGCAGTTCTTC. Translation gives CASSSGGGVYNEQFF.

This chain uses TRBV11-3 with TRBJ2-1; unclear D gene. Germline-derived CDR1 and CDR2 are SGHNT and YENEEA. CDR3 length equals 12 residues. V gave up 0 bases and J gave up 7 bases, with 4 bases separating them. This chain's CDR3 is CASSLERNEQFF. The CDR3, as DNA: TGTGCCAGCAGCTTAGAGAGAAATGAGCAGTTCTTC. Full variable domain (rest looked up from reference TRBV11-3 and TRBJ2-1): EAGVVQSPRYKIIEKKQPVAFWCNPISGHNTLYWYLQNLGQGPELLIRYENEEAVDDSQLPKDRFSAERLKGVDSTLKIQPAELGDSAVYLCASSLERNEQFFGPGTRLTVL.

The chain couples TRBV10-1 to TRBJ2-1; 9 bases agree with TRBD2. Per germline, CDR1 WNHNN and CDR2 SYGVQD (reference sequence). Losses at the gene ends were 3 bases for V and 1 base for J; bases not matched to a gene: 13. The CDR3 is 19 amino acids. CDR3 DNA sequence: TGCGCCAGCAGTGACGGGCCCTGGAGGCGGGAGGGTTCCTACAATGAGCAGTTCTTC. It encodes CASSDGPWRREGSYNEQFF.

This clone is a singleton in its sample. Written as DNA, the CDR3 is TGTGCCAGCAGGAAGGGGGCGGACTATGGCTACACCTTC. Its protein product is CASRKGADYGYTF. The chain recombines TRBV25-1 with TRBJ1-2, with TRBD1 matching 7 bases. Germline CDR1 reads MGHDK; CDR2 reads SYGVNS. V dropped 6 bases and J dropped 3; count of bases not matched to a gene: 4. This CDR3 contains 13 residues.

The CDR3 reads CASSSRGGSYNEQFF. The CDR3 DNA reads TGTGCCAGCAGCTCCCGGGGGGGGTCCTACAATGAGCAGTTCTTC. This sequence joins TRBV11-2 and TRBJ2-1, with 8 bases fitting TRBD2. Germline loops: CDR1 SGHAT, CDR2 FQNNGV. V was clipped by 4 bases and J by 1 base; unmatched bases: 3. The CDR3 totals 15 residues.

This chain links TRBV19 with TRBJ2-5, with 10 bases aligning to TRBD2. Trimming at V came to 3 bases and at J to 5 bases, leaving 9 bases not matched to a gene. Germline loops: CDR1 LNHDA, CDR2 SQIVND (reference sequence). There are 16 residues in the CDR3. The CDR3 region has the DNA TGTGCCAGTAGTATTTCATACCTAGCGGGAGTGGAGACCCAGTACTTC. It codes for CASSISYLAGVETQYF.

The chain links TRBV15 to TRBJ2-7; D is possibly TRBD1 (7 bases). The V gene's germline CDR1 is LNHNV and CDR2 YYDKDF (reference sequence). Trimming took 2 bases from V and 6 from J, leaving 20 bases between them. This CDR3 contains 16 residues. This CDR3 is CATSRRRQGQGGEQYF. DNA for the CDR3: TGTGCCACCAGCAGAAGGAGACAGGGTCAGGGGGGCGAGCAGTACTTC. The complete variable domain, with remaining parts taken from reference TRBV15 and TRBJ2-7, reads DAMVIQNPRYQVTQFGKPVTLSCSQTLNHNVMYWYQQKSSQAPKLLFHYYDKDFNNEADTPDNFQSRRPNTSFCFLDIRSPGLGDTAMYLCATSRRRQGQGGEQYFGPGTRLTVT.

CDR3 sequence (DNA): TGCGCCAGCAGCGGGACAGGGACTGGAAACACCATATATTTT. Translating gives CASSGTGTGNTIYF. The chain uses TRBV5-1 and TRBJ1-3; 9 bases map to TRBD1. CDR3 length: 14 amino acids. Germline CDR1 and CDR2: SGHRS and YFSETQ. Trimming removed 4 bases from V and 2 bases from J; junction bases left unmatched: 1.

On this clone: A read error may account for a junction end that differs from germline. The sample has other DNA sequences that encode this CDR3 too. This chain uses TRBV4-1 with TRBJ1-2; D may be TRBD1 (6 bases). This CDR3 region has 15 residues. The germline V gene encodes CDR1 MGHRA and CDR2 YSYEKL. The chain's CDR3 is CASSPLHDRRYGYTF. The DNA for the CDR3 is TGCGCCAGCAGCCCCCTCCACGACAGGCGCTATGGTTACACCTTC.

This chain links TRBV10-3 with TRBJ2-3; 7 bases are shared with TRBD1. V lost 6 bases to trimming and J lost 6 bases; unmatched junction nucleotides: 12. The CDR3 spans 15 residues. Germline V gene sequence: CDR1 ENHRY, CDR2 SYGVKD. DNA of the CDR3: TGTGCCATCAGAGACAGGGTAAGGGATTCGGATACGCAGTATTTT. This encodes CAIRDRVRDSDTQYF.

This chain joins TRBV7-8 and TRBJ1-5; 11 bases match TRBD1. Germline V lookup: CDR1 SGHVS, CDR2 FQNEAQ. The V gene end was trimmed by 5 bases and the J gene end by 2 bases; junction bases not matched to a gene: 5. This CDR3 comprises 16 residues. The CDR3: CASSPGTGGRNQPQHF. The CDR3 bases are TGTGCCAGCAGCCCAGGGACAGGGGGTCGCAATCAGCCCCAGCATTTT.

The chain recombines TRBV7-2 with TRBJ2-7; 7 nucleotides align to TRBD1. This CDR3 is built from 15 residues. From germline, CDR1 is SGHTA and CDR2 FQGNSA. V dropped 1 base and J dropped 2; count of bases not matched to a gene: 5. The CDR3 DNA follows: TGTGCCAGCAGCTTAGGTATTGGGACAGCCTACGAGCAGTACTTC. Its translation: CASSLGIGTAYEQYF.

The rearrangement uses TRBV7-2 and TRBJ2-3; D not certain. This CDR3 has 14 amino acids. Germline V gives CDR1 SGHTA, CDR2 FQGNSA. The ends were cut back, 2 bases at V and 1 base at J, with 7 bases in the middle. The chain's CDR3 is CASSLFPGTDTQYF. CDR3 nucleotides: TGTGCCAGCAGCTTATTTCCCGGCACAGATACGCAGTATTTT.

This chain uses TRBV15 with TRBJ1-5; D perhaps matches TRBD1 (5 bases). Trimming removed 1 base from V and 3 bases from J, with 13 bases in between. Germline CDR1 is LNHNV and CDR2 is YYDKDF (reference sequence). The CDR3 extends over 16 amino acids. Here the CDR3 DNA reads TGTGCCACCAGCAGAGTGGACCCTGGGGCCAATCAGCCCCAGCATTTT. It codes for CATSRVDPGANQPQHF. The whole variable domain, filled in from reference TRBV15 and TRBJ1-5, reads DAMVIQNPRYQVTQFGKPVTLSCSQTLNHNVMYWYQQKSSQAPKLLFHYYDKDFNNEADTPDNFQSRRPNTSFCFLDIRSPGLGDTAMYLCATSRVDPGANQPQHFGDGTRLSIL.